Listed below are T cell receptor beta chains from one sample, sequenced in a study of cytomegalovirus exposure and HLA in healthy donors. The repertoire was sequenced with immunoSEQ multiplex PCR; TCRdb's copy has only in-frame clones and lacks some. The sample contains over 100,000 clones, about 61% of which appear only once. Source material: PBMCs. These receptors all come from a woman under 40 in good health and CMV-seronegative. The CDR3 runs from the conserved cysteine through the conserved F or W. Fields, in order: V gene, clone size, J gene, D gene, CDR3 protein, CDR3 DNA. D genes are given only for firm matches. Not all rows give a size; the values are once, few, many and, for expanded clones, a class.

v_call: TRBV5-1
clone_size: -
j_call: TRBJ2-2
d_call: -
cdr3_aa: CASSLSGELFF
cdr3_nt: TGCGCCAGCAGCTTGTCTGGGGAGCTGTTTTTT

v_call: TRBV7-6
clone_size: -
j_call: TRBJ2-3
d_call: -
cdr3_aa: CASSFREDTQYF
cdr3_nt: TGTGCCAGCAGCTTTAGAGAAGATACGCAGTATTTT

v_call: TRBV5-4
clone_size: few
j_call: TRBJ2-3
d_call: TRBD1
cdr3_aa: CASSAGQGSTDTQYF
cdr3_nt: TGTGCCAGCAGCGCGGGACAGGGTAGCACAGATACGCAGTATTTT

v_call: TRBV5-1
clone_size: few
j_call: TRBJ2-7
d_call: TRBD2
cdr3_aa: CASSYLAGSSYEQYF
cdr3_nt: TGCGCCAGCTCCTACTTAGCGGGATCCTCCTACGAGCAGTACTTC

v_call: TRBV28
clone_size: -
j_call: TRBJ2-1
d_call: -
cdr3_aa: CASREVSGEQFF
cdr3_nt: TGTGCCAGCAGAGAAGTAAGCGGTGAGCAGTTCTTC

v_call: TRBV6-6
clone_size: -
j_call: TRBJ1-6
d_call: TRBD1
cdr3_aa: CASRFPPGTGNSPLHF
cdr3_nt: TGTGCCAGCAGATTTCCCCCCGGGACAGGGAATTCACCCCTCCACTTT

v_call: TRBV5-4
clone_size: few
j_call: TRBJ2-7
d_call: TRBD1
cdr3_aa: CASSLGGQGGVTYEQYF
cdr3_nt: TGTGCCAGCAGCTTGGGGGGACAGGGGGGGGTAACCTACGAGCAGTACTTC

v_call: TRBV5-4
clone_size: few
j_call: TRBJ2-5
d_call: -
cdr3_aa: CASSAQGAETQYF
cdr3_nt: TGTGCCAGCAGCGCACAGGGTGCGGAGACCCAGTACTTC

v_call: TRBV6-1
clone_size: -
j_call: TRBJ2-5
d_call: TRBD2
cdr3_aa: CASSETPGLAGNQETQYF
cdr3_nt: TGTGCCAGCAGTGAAACCCCGGGACTAGCGGGGAACCAAGAGACCCAGTACTTC

v_call: TRBV21-1
clone_size: -
j_call: TRBJ2-7
d_call: -
cdr3_aa: CASSKAQGASSYEQYF
cdr3_nt: TGTGCCAGCAGCAAAGCCCAGGGGGCTTCCTCCTACGAGCAGTACTTC

v_call: TRBV10-3
clone_size: -
j_call: TRBJ1-1
d_call: -
cdr3_aa: CAISESRGSNTEAFF
cdr3_nt: TGTGCCATCAGTGAGTCGAGGGGGTCGAACACTGAAGCTTTCTTT

v_call: TRBV7-7
clone_size: -
j_call: TRBJ2-3
d_call: -
cdr3_aa: CASSLDPQSTDTQYF
cdr3_nt: TGTGCTAGCAGCTTAGATCCCCAGAGCACAGATACGCAGTATTTT

v_call: TRBV19
clone_size: -
j_call: TRBJ1-4
d_call: TRBD1
cdr3_aa: CASSKDRDEKLFF
cdr3_nt: TGTGCCAGTAGTAAGGACAGGGATGAAAAACTGTTTTTT

v_call: TRBV7-2
clone_size: -
j_call: TRBJ1-1
d_call: -
cdr3_aa: CASSLVMGGTEAFF
cdr3_nt: TGTGCCAGCAGCTTAGTAATGGGAGGCACTGAAGCTTTCTTT

v_call: TRBV6-5
clone_size: -
j_call: TRBJ2-1
d_call: TRBD2
cdr3_aa: CASSPAGWGNEQFF
cdr3_nt: TGTGCCAGCTCACCAGCGGGATGGGGCAATGAGCAGTTCTTC

v_call: TRBV28
clone_size: few
j_call: TRBJ2-7
d_call: -
cdr3_aa: CASSRGYEQYF
cdr3_nt: TGTGCCAGCAGTCGGGGCTACGAGCAGTACTTC

v_call: TRBV19
clone_size: few
j_call: TRBJ1-1
d_call: -
cdr3_aa: CASSPHIRTEAFF
cdr3_nt: TGTGCCAGTAGTCCCCATATCAGGACTGAAGCTTTCTTT

v_call: TRBV10-3
clone_size: -
j_call: TRBJ2-7
d_call: TRBD2
cdr3_aa: CAISEYAGGPYEQYF
cdr3_nt: TGTGCCATCAGTGAGTATGCGGGAGGGCCCTACGAGCAGTACTTC

v_call: TRBV19
clone_size: many
j_call: TRBJ1-5
d_call: TRBD1
cdr3_aa: CASTETGDNQPQHF
cdr3_nt: TGTGCCAGTACCGAAACAGGGGACAATCAGCCCCAGCATTTT

v_call: TRBV5-1
clone_size: -
j_call: TRBJ2-7
d_call: TRBD2
cdr3_aa: CASSLSGRTYEQYF
cdr3_nt: TGCGCCAGCAGCTTGAGCGGGAGGACCTACGAGCAGTACTTC

v_call: TRBV28
clone_size: -
j_call: TRBJ2-7
d_call: -
cdr3_aa: CASSSSSYEQYF
cdr3_nt: TGTGCCAGCAGTTCCTCCTCCTACGAGCAGTACTTC

v_call: TRBV18
clone_size: -
j_call: TRBJ2-7
d_call: -
cdr3_aa: CASSPPGRGYEQYF
cdr3_nt: TGTGCCAGCTCACCCCCCGGTAGGGGTTACGAGCAGTACTTC

v_call: TRBV5-1
clone_size: -
j_call: TRBJ2-7
d_call: -
cdr3_aa: CASSLAAGGWAEQYF
cdr3_nt: TGCGCCAGCAGCTTGGCGGCAGGTGGATGGGCCGAGCAGTACTTC

v_call: TRBV14
clone_size: few
j_call: TRBJ1-2
d_call: -
cdr3_aa: CASSVWGRGDGGRYGYTF
cdr3_nt: TGTGCCAGCAGCGTCTGGGGCCGAGGAGACGGCGGCCGCTATGGCTACACCTTC